This TCR beta chain was recorded in a study of cytomegalovirus exposure and HLA in healthy donors. Whole-study results and caveats: Among TCR beta chains, those listed as cytomegalovirus-associated numbered roughly 150.

In the case of this clone: Its antigen is not known.

Sequencing used immunoSEQ multiplex PCR; TCRdb keeps in-frame clones, though not all of them. Here the sample spans about 130,000 clones, about 88% being singletons. The CDR3 spans 15 residues. Per the germline V gene, CDR1 is KGHSH and CDR2 is LQKENI. Trimming removed 8 bases at V and 3 bases at J, with 19 bases between. The sequencing input was PBMCs. This chain links TRBV18 with TRBJ1-2, with a weak D call TRBD1 (5 bases). This sequence was found in a man aged 25-40 years in good health and CMV-seronegative. CDR3 DNA: TGTGCCAGCACTTCTAAACAGGCTCGGGACTATGGCTACACCTTC. Protein: CASTSKQARDYGYTF. The entire variable domain, with the rest obtained from reference TRBV18 and TRBJ1-2, is as follows: NAGVMQNPRHLVRRRGQEARLRCSPMKGHSHVYWYRQLPEEGLKFMVYLQKENIIDESGMPKERFSAEFPKEGPSILRIQQVVRGDSAAYFCASTSKQARDYGYTFGSGTRLTVV.